The 19 T cell receptor beta chains reported below all come from one sample, sequenced in a study of regulatory and conventional T cells in RAG deficiency. The assay was immunoSEQ multiplex PCR, and TCRdb's table has in-frame clones only and misses some. The profile shows 20,000 to 25,000 clones, 90% to 95% of them singletons. Blood CD4+ CD25-low CD127-high conventional T cells supplied the genomic DNA template. The data also belong to a second study, concerning regulatory T cells. In that study: Primers: 52 TRBV forward and 13 TRBJ reverse.

The sample was CD4+ T cells sorted from blood. The source is a human donor in good health.

The chain carries TRBV19 and TRBJ1-1; perhaps TRBD1 as D (6 bases). CDR1 is LNHDA, CDR2 SQIVND, per germline (reference sequence). Trimming removed 6 bases at V and 5 bases at J, with 19 bases between. CDR3 length: 15 amino acids. CDR3 sequence (DNA): TGTGCCAGTAGGGATTTACAGGGAGGGAAGACTGAAGCTTTCTTT. It encodes CASRDLQGGKTEAFF.

The J gene is TRBJ1-6, the V gene TRBV19; the D gene is possibly TRBD1 (5 bases). V dropped 4 bases and J dropped 10 bases, with 17 bases sitting between them. The germline V gene encodes CDR1 LNHDA and CDR2 SQIVND (reference sequence). The CDR3 extends over 15 amino acids. In nucleotides, the CDR3 is TGTGCCAGTAGTACCCTACAGGATTCAAGGTCACCCCTCCACTTT. Translated: CASSTLQDSRSPLHF.

The chain uses TRBV5-5 and TRBJ1-6; D is possibly TRBD1 (5 bases). Germline assignment: CDR1 SGHKS and CDR2 YYEKEE (reference sequence). With 3 bases removed from V and 5 bases from J, the gap between germline ends came to 18 bases. The CDR3 totals 17 residues. This CDR3 is CASSSAYSQGDNSPLHF. The CDR3 DNA reads TGTGCCAGCAGCTCAGCCTACTCGCAGGGTGATAATTCACCCCTCCACTTT.

The rearrangement links TRBV5-6 to TRBJ2-5; D unclear. The CDR3 is 16 amino acids. Trimming took 0 bases from V and 4 from J, leaving 16 bases between them. Germline CDR1 is SGHDT and CDR2 is YYEEEE. CDR3 in amino acids: CASSLVVSERRETQYF. CDR3 DNA: TGTGCCAGCAGCTTGGTGGTATCCGAGAGGAGAGAGACCCAGTACTTC.

This clone was seen once. CDR3 protein: CASSVGTLNTGELFF. The DNA for the CDR3 is TGTGCCAGCAGCGTCGGGACCCTGAACACCGGGGAGCTGTTTTTT. The chain links TRBV9 to TRBJ2-2; possibly TRBD1 or TRBD2 for D (5 bases each). This CDR3 region has 15 residues. Germline CDR1 is SGDLS and CDR2 is YYNGEE. Trimming pared 2 bases from V and 1 base from J, leaving 9 bases between.

This chain uses TRBV5-1 with TRBJ2-2; D might be TRBD1 (5 bases). With 4 bases removed from V and 0 bases from J, the gap between germline ends came to 10 bases. The CDR3 is 15 amino acids. Germline CDR1 is SGHRS and CDR2 is YFSETQ. The CDR3 protein is CASSPQGSNTGELFF. CDR3 nucleotides: TGCGCCAGCAGCCCTCAGGGATCGAACACCGGGGAGCTGTTTTTT.

The V gene is TRBV15, the J gene TRBJ2-1, with 12 bases identical to TRBD2. Germline V gene sequence: CDR1 LNHNV, CDR2 YYDKDF (reference sequence). The junction had 3 bases not matched to a gene; V was cut back by 2 bases and J by 4 bases. The CDR3 spans 16 residues. The CDR3 bases are TGTGCCACCAGCAGAAGTACTAGCGGGAGGTACAATGAGCAGTTCTTC. This encodes CATSRSTSGRYNEQFF. The whole variable domain, remainder taken from reference TRBV15 and TRBJ2-1, is DAMVIQNPRYQVTQFGKPVTLSCSQTLNHNVMYWYQQKSSQAPKLLFHYYDKDFNNEADTPDNFQSRRPNTSFCFLDIRSPGLGDTAMYLCATSRSTSGRYNEQFFGPGTRLTVL.

The rearrangement links TRBV28 to TRBJ2-5; D not resolved. Trimming stripped 5 bases from V and 2 bases from J, with 9 bases between. Germline-derived CDR1 and CDR2 are MDHEN and SYDVKM. The CDR3 sequence is 13 residues long. CDR3 in amino acids: CASSVGLQETQYF. The CDR3 coding sequence is TGTGCCAGCAGTGTCGGATTGCAAGAGACCCAGTACTTC.

The CDR3 bases are TGTGCCAGCAGTTTCTCCAGTTGGGACAGGCTCGGTGGCTACACCTTC. It specifies CASSFSSWDRLGGYTF. This chain joins TRBV28 and TRBJ1-2; 8 bases agree with TRBD1. The CDR3 covers 16 residues. The germline V gene encodes CDR1 MDHEN and CDR2 SYDVKM. The junction had 13 bases not matched to a gene; V was cut back by 3 bases and J by 7 bases.

With respect to this clone: One end of the junction varies from germline; a read error may be responsible. The chain links TRBV5-8 to TRBJ1-4; D remains unclear. The V gene's germline CDR1 is SGHTS and CDR2 YDEGEE. The CDR3 covers 15 residues. The CDR3 spells CASSSTTMGHRGPIF. The CDR3 bases are TGTGCCAGCAGCTCAACGACCATGGGCCACCGCGGTCCCATTTTT.

The CDR3 nucleotides are TGTGCCAGCAGCTTAGTGAGGGGCCAGGTAAGCTCCTACGAGCAGTACTTC. Its translation is CASSLVRGQVSSYEQYF. The chain is built from TRBV7-9 and TRBJ2-7, with D tentatively TRBD1 or TRBD2 (5 bases each). Trimming left V 1 base short and J 0 bases short, with 16 bases between. The germline V gene encodes CDR1 SEHNR and CDR2 FQNEAQ (reference sequence). The CDR3 consists of 17 residues.

The V gene is TRBV5-5, the J gene TRBJ2-5; TRBD1 matches 7 bases. Germline CDR1 is SGHKS and CDR2 is YYEKEE (reference sequence). The J segment lost 1 base and the V segment lost 5 bases, leaving 5 bases of the junction unmatched. This CDR3 spans 14 amino acids. CDR3 in amino acids: CASRSGQLQETQYF. In nucleotides, the CDR3 is TGTGCCAGCAGATCGGGACAGCTCCAAGAGACCCAGTACTTC.

The gene calls are TRBV7-5 and TRBJ2-2. TRBV7-5 is shown as a pseudogene. CDR3 length: 13 amino acids. The CDR3: CARKGGNTGELFF. The CDR3 bases are TGTGCCAGAAAGGGGGGGAACACCGGGGAGCTGTTTTTT.

The genes are TRBV19 and TRBJ2-5; possible D gene TRBD1, 6 bases. The length of the CDR3 is 13 residues. The germline CDR1 and CDR2 sequences are LNHDA and SQIVND (reference sequence). Trimming pared 3 bases from V and 4 bases from J, leaving 9 bases between. CDR3 bases: TGTGCCAGTAGTATTTCCAGGGGAGAGACCCAGTACTTC. It is translated as CASSISRGETQYF.

J is TRBJ1-5 and V is TRBV21-1; the table's D call, TRBD1, was not checked against the DNA. TRBV21-1 is deemed a pseudogene. The CDR3 extends over 18 amino acids. DNA of the CDR3: TGTGCCAGCAGCAAAGAGGGACAGGCCCTTTATAGCAATCAGCCCCAGCATTTT. Translation: CASSKEGQALYSNQPQHF.

Here the CDR3 reads CASSLVSGGWYEQFF. In DNA, the CDR3 is TGTGCCAGCAGCTTAGTTAGCGGGGGTTGGTATGAGCAGTTCTTC. The chain links TRBV7-9 to TRBJ2-1; TRBD2 agrees at 9 bases. Looked up from germline, CDR1 is SEHNR and CDR2 is FQNEAQ (reference sequence). V lost 1 base to trimming and J lost 8 bases; unmatched junction nucleotides: 6. CDR3 size: 15 residues. Based on the CDR3 plus reference TRBV7-9 and TRBJ2-1, the full variable domain is DTGVSQNPRHKITKRGQNVTFRCDPISEHNRLYWYRQTLGQGPEFLTYFQNEAQLEKSRLLSDRFSAERPKGSFSTLEIQRTEQGDSAMYLCASSLVSGGWYEQFFGPGTRLTVL.

The chain joins TRBV6-5 to TRBJ2-5; TRBD2 might be the D (7 bases). The germline V and J ends were trimmed by 4 bases and 4 bases, with 19 bases remaining between them. Germline V CDR1 and CDR2: MNHEY, SVGAGI. The CDR3 is 16 residues long. In nucleotides, the CDR3 is TGTGCCAGCAGTTCCCATGGGGGGGCCGATTCAGAGACCCAGTACTTC. It specifies CASSSHGGADSETQYF.

V is TRBV6-1 and J is TRBJ2-7; D ambiguous. V lost 2 bases and J 1 base, leaving 12 bases between the germline ends. The CDR3 loop spans 15 amino acids. Germline CDR1 and CDR2: MNHNS and SASEGT. Here the CDR3 DNA reads TGTGCCAGCAGTGAACTGTGGACGGATTCCTACGAGCAGTACTTC. Amino acid sequence: CASSELWTDSYEQYF.

CDR3 sequence (DNA): TGTGCCAGCAGCTTAGCCCCGGGACCTCCGGGCTACGAGCAGTACTTC. The encoded protein is CASSLAPGPPGYEQYF. The genes are TRBV11-2 and TRBJ2-7; D is possibly TRBD1 or TRBD2 (5 bases each). Germline CDR1 and CDR2: SGHAT and FQNNGV. Between the trimmed V and J ends, which lost 1 base and 3 bases, there was a span of 16 bases. The CDR3 is 16 amino acids.